Listed here are 14 T cell receptor beta chains from one sample, sequenced in a study of T cell responses to AZD1222 COVID-19 vaccine. Clones were read by immunoSEQ multiplex PCR, and TCRdb kept only the in-frame ones, dropping some. The table has approximately 99,000 clones, more than 85% seen once. The starting material was peripheral blood, obtained 28 days after the second AZD1222 dose. The source is an adult who received the AZD1222 COVID-19 vaccine.

This clone was recorded only once. The chain joins TRBV7-9 to TRBJ2-2, with D tentatively TRBD1 (6 bases). Germline V gene data show CDR1 as SEHNR and CDR2 as FQNEAQ (reference sequence). The CDR3 sequence is 17 residues long. V was clipped by 5 bases and J by 2 bases, with 18 bases between them. The CDR3, as DNA: TGTGCCAGCAGCCCCCCCACCTCGGACAGAAACACCGGGGAGCTGTTTTTT. Amino acids: CASSPPTSDRNTGELFF.

The rearrangement joins TRBV28 to TRBJ1-4, with D unresolved. CDR1 and CDR2 (germline): MDHEN, SYDVKM. The CDR3 consists of 15 residues. V dropped 5 bases and J dropped 3 bases, with 13 bases sitting between them. Here the CDR3 DNA reads TGTGCCAGCAGTCCCCCCCCGGGATCTAATGAAAAACTGTTTTTT. It is translated as CASSPPPGSNEKLFF.

This sequence joins TRBV5-1 and TRBJ2-5, with 10 positions matching TRBD2. The CDR3 consists of 15 residues. Germline V gene lookup returns CDR1 SGHRS and CDR2 YFSETQ. With V trimmed by 1 base and J by 2 bases, 2 bases remained unmatched. The CDR3: CASSLLTSGQETQYF. The CDR3, as DNA: TGCGCCAGCAGCTTGCTGACTAGCGGGCAAGAGACCCAGTACTTC.

The chain couples TRBV27 to TRBJ2-1, with D possibly being TRBD2 (5 bases). The CDR3 has 11 residues. Germline loops: CDR1 MNHEY, CDR2 SMNVEV (reference sequence). Trimming stripped 5 bases from V and 9 bases from J, with 8 bases between. CDR3: CASSPGGEQFF. The CDR3 nucleotides read TGTGCCAGCAGTCCCGGAGGTGAGCAGTTCTTC.

This sequence joins TRBV30 and TRBJ1-2; a weak D match, TRBD1 (5 bases). The CDR3 extends over 12 amino acids. V lost 4 bases to trimming and J lost 4 bases, with 10 bases between them. CDR1 is GTSNPN, CDR2 SVGIG, per germline (reference sequence). CDR3 loop: CAWNGGSYGYTF. Here the CDR3 DNA reads TGTGCCTGGAATGGGGGGAGCTATGGCTACACCTTC.

This chain links TRBV27 with TRBJ2-3; TRBD2 matches 10 bases. With 7 bases clipped from V and 2 bases from J, the junction kept 6 bases outside the gene matches. Germline V gene sequence: CDR1 MNHEY, CDR2 SMNVEV (reference sequence). The CDR3 has 15 amino acids. Here the CDR3 reads CASTPLAGTTDTQYF. CDR3 in DNA: TGTGCCAGCACCCCACTAGCGGGAACCACAGATACGCAGTATTTT.

V usage is TRBV28 and J usage is TRBJ2-1, with 13 bases matching TRBD2. With 5 bases clipped from V and 12 bases from J, the junction kept 10 bases outside the gene matches. CDR3 length: 15 amino acids. Looked up from germline, CDR1 is MDHEN and CDR2 is SYDVKM. CDR3 sequence (DNA): TGTGCCAGCAGTCTTAGGACTAGCGGGAGTGGTGGGCAGTTCTTC. It yields the protein CASSLRTSGSGGQFF. Looking up the rest from reference TRBV28 and TRBJ2-1 gives the full variable domain: DVKVTQSSRYLVKRTGEKVFLECVQDMDHENMFWYRQDPGLGLRLIYFSYDVKMKEKGDIPEGYSVSREKKERFSLILESASTNQTSMYLCASSLRTSGSGGQFFGPGTRLTVL.

V usage is TRBV28 and J usage is TRBJ1-5, with 7 bases aligning to TRBD1. CDR1 MDHEN and CDR2 SYDVKM come from the germline V gene. The ends lost 6 bases at V and 4 bases at J; junction bases unmatched: 12. The CDR3 runs to 16 residues. The CDR3 sequence is CASSPSTGRSNQPQHF. CDR3 bases: TGTGCCAGCAGCCCTTCGACAGGGAGATCAAATCAGCCCCAGCATTTT.

In DNA, the CDR3 is TGCAGCGCCGAAAAGCGGGAGGCCTACAATGAGCAGTTCTTC. Encoded protein: CSAEKREAYNEQFF. J is TRBJ2-1 and V is TRBV29-1; 9 bases fit TRBD2. This CDR3 comprises 14 residues. Germline V lookup: CDR1 SQVTM, CDR2 ANQGSEA. After removal of 7 bases from V and 2 bases from J, the junction contained 6 bases not matched to a gene.

The genes are TRBV28 and TRBJ1-2; no definite D call. The CDR3 is made up of 11 amino acids. Germline V CDR1 and CDR2: MDHEN, SYDVKM. Trimming shortened V by 6 bases and J by 2 bases, and 4 bases separated the two germline ends. The CDR3 bases are TGTGCCAGCAGGGACAACTATGGCTACACCTTC. It translates to CASRDNYGYTF.

The chain combines TRBV5-1 with TRBJ2-7, with D possibly matching TRBD1 (6 bases). V lost 4 bases and J 4 bases, leaving 9 bases between the germline ends. Germline V gene lookup returns CDR1 SGHRS and CDR2 YFSETQ. This CDR3 is built from 12 residues. Written as DNA, the CDR3 is TGCGCCAGCAGCACCGGACAGTACGAGCAGTACTTC. This translates into CASSTGQYEQYF. The full variable domain, completed using reference TRBV5-1 and TRBJ2-7, is KAGVTQTPRYLIKTRGQQVTLSCSPISGHRSVSWYQQTPGQGLQFLFEYFSETQRNKGNFPGRFSGRQFSNSRSEMNVSTLELGDSALYLCASSTGQYEQYFGPGTRLTVT.

The chain has TRBV5-1 and TRBJ1-3; D might be TRBD1 (5 bases). The CDR3 covers 16 residues. V lost 0 bases and J lost 8, with 18 bases in between. Germline V CDR1 and CDR2: SGHRS, YFSETQ. DNA of the CDR3: TGCGCCAGCAGCTTGGTAGGGCCAAATCAGGGAGACACCATATATTTT. Its protein is CASSLVGPNQGDTIYF.

V gene TRBV5-1 combines with J gene TRBJ2-7, with 9 bases aligning to TRBD1. Trimming took 4 bases from V and 2 from J; bases not matched to a gene: 7. CDR3 length equals 15 residues. Per the germline V gene, CDR1 is SGHRS and CDR2 is YFSETQ. The CDR3 region is CASSPGGTGPYEQYF. For the CDR3, the DNA is TGCGCCAGCAGCCCGGGTGGGACAGGGCCCTACGAGCAGTACTTC. Drawing the rest from reference TRBV5-1 and TRBJ2-7, the complete variable domain is KAGVTQTPRYLIKTRGQQVTLSCSPISGHRSVSWYQQTPGQGLQFLFEYFSETQRNKGNFPGRFSGRQFSNSRSEMNVSTLELGDSALYLCASSPGGTGPYEQYFGPGTRLTVT.

This rearrangement joins TRBV5-1 to TRBJ1-4, with D maybe TRBD1 (5 bases). Per germline, CDR1 SGHRS and CDR2 YFSETQ. V gave up 4 bases and J gave up 4 bases, with 14 bases separating them. The CDR3 totals 15 residues. Here the CDR3 DNA reads TGCGCCAGCAGCCGAACGGGGGACCTTAATGAAAAACTGTTTTTT. Protein product: CASSRTGDLNEKLFF.